Below are 23 T cell receptor beta chains sequenced from a single sample in a study of blood T cell repertoires in COVID-19. Profiling relied on immunoSEQ multiplex PCR, and the TCRdb table lists in-frame clones only, not all of them. The sample consists of 470,000 or so clones, about 89% of them appearing once. The material sequenced was peripheral blood. Receptor source: a woman in her 30s with acute or convalescent COVID-19.

This CDR3 is CASSDRGVSEQFF. The DNA for the CDR3 is TGTGCCAGCAGTGACAGGGGGGTCTCGGAGCAGTTCTTC. This rearrangement joins TRBV6-1 to TRBJ2-1, with D possibly TRBD1 on 7 matching bases. Trimming took off 3 bases at V and 10 bases at J, with 13 bases between the two ends. The V gene's germline CDR1 is MNHNS and CDR2 SASEGT. This CDR3 contains 13 residues.

The V call is TRBV12-5, the J call TRBJ2-3; 7 bases fit TRBD2. The CDR3 spans 15 residues. V lost 7 bases, J lost 1 base, and 8 bases stayed unmatched. The germline V gene has CDR1 LGHNT and CDR2 FRNRAP. CDR3 nucleotide sequence: TGTGCTAGTGCCCGGGGGGAGAGCGGCACAGATACGCAGTATTTT. This gives the protein CASARGESGTDTQYF.

The J gene is TRBJ1-1, the V gene TRBV9; 7 nucleotides align to TRBD1. The germline V gene encodes CDR1 SGDLS and CDR2 YYNGEE. The CDR3 sequence is 17 residues long. J lost 7 bases, V lost 4 bases, and 19 bases had no gene match. As DNA, the CDR3 is TGTGCCAGCAGCCCAGAAGGGACAGCCGTATCCCCTCATGAAGCTTTCTTT. It codes for CASSPEGTAVSPHEAFF. Based on the CDR3 plus reference TRBV9 and TRBJ1-1, the full variable domain is DSGVTQTPKHLITATGQRVTLRCSPRSGDLSVYWYQQSLDQGLQFLIQYYNGEERAKGNILERFSAQQFPDLHSELNLSSLELGDSALYFCASSPEGTAVSPHEAFFGQGTRLTVV.

The rearrangement links TRBV5-5 to TRBJ1-5; D remains ambiguous. Trimming removed 4 bases from V and 2 bases from J, with 13 bases in between. Germline CDR1 SGHKS, CDR2 YYEKEE (reference sequence). The CDR3 sequence is 15 residues long. CDR3 sequence: CASSPSGQGNQPQHF. The CDR3 coding sequence is TGTGCCAGCAGCCCCTCAGGTCAGGGCAATCAGCCCCAGCATTTT.

This chain uses TRBV18 with TRBJ1-2, with 8 bases identical to TRBD1. Germline trimming cut 3 bases from V and 6 bases from J; bases unmatched to any gene: 9. CDR3 length: 15 residues. Germline assignment: CDR1 KGHSH and CDR2 LQKENI. The CDR3 sequence: CASSPRTGPLNGYTF. CDR3 nucleotide sequence: TGTGCCAGCTCACCCCGGACAGGGCCTCTTAATGGCTACACCTTC.

This chain joins TRBV23-1 and TRBJ2-5; a weak D match, TRBD2 (6 bases). TRBV23-1 is given ORF status, its function remaining uncertain. CDR3 length: 17 amino acids. With 0 bases removed from V and 5 bases from J, the gap between germline ends came to 19 bases. CDR3 sequence reads: CASSQSLGGKGWETQYF. CDR3 in DNA: TGCGCCAGCAGTCAATCATTGGGAGGAAAGGGGTGGGAGACCCAGTACTTC.

This clone was seen a handful of times. The chain links TRBV6-6 to TRBJ1-5; D gene uncertain. V lost 0 bases and J lost 6, with 15 bases in between. The CDR3 contains 16 residues. CDR1 is MNHNY, CDR2 SVGAGI, per germline (reference sequence). DNA for the CDR3: TGTGCCAGCAGTTACTCACCAGGATCAATAGGTCAGCCCCAGCATTTT. Amino acid sequence: CASSYSPGSIGQPQHF.

The CDR3 coding sequence is TGCGCCAGCAGCGAAGGGACAATGAACACCGGGGAGCTGTTTTTT. It encodes CASSEGTMNTGELFF. The chain employs TRBV10-1 and TRBJ2-2; tentative D call: TRBD1 (6 bases). Trimming removed 6 bases at V and 1 base at J, with 12 bases between. Germline lookup yields CDR1 WNHNN and CDR2 SYGVQD (reference sequence). The CDR3 runs to 15 residues.

This clone was picked up a small number of times. The chain employs TRBV27 and TRBJ1-1; 10 bases agree with TRBD1. Looked up from germline, CDR1 is MNHEY and CDR2 is SMNVEV (reference sequence). Trimming at V came to 4 bases and at J to 5 bases, leaving 10 bases not matched to a gene. This CDR3 contains 16 residues. The CDR3 region is CASSSGSGQGYTEAFF. The CDR3 DNA reads TGTGCCAGCAGTTCTGGGTCGGGACAGGGGTATACTGAAGCTTTCTTT.

The chain combines TRBV5-1 with TRBJ2-3, with D maybe TRBD2 (5 bases). Germline values: CDR1 SGHRS, CDR2 YFSETQ. V was trimmed by 4 bases and J by 4 bases, leaving 16 bases between them. The CDR3 sequence is 15 residues long. The CDR3 region is CASSEGDASSDTQYF. The CDR3 region has the DNA TGCGCCAGCAGCGAAGGAGACGCTAGCTCAGATACGCAGTATTTT.

The chain uses TRBV15 and TRBJ1-5; TRBD1 is a possible D gene (6 bases). This CDR3 is built from 16 residues. CDR1 LNHNV and CDR2 YYDKDF come from the germline V gene (reference sequence). Trimming pared 2 bases from V and 0 bases from J, leaving 11 bases between. The CDR3 DNA follows: TGTGCCACCAGCAGAAACCCAGGGGTTAGCAATCAGCCCCAGCATTTT. This codes for CATSRNPGVSNQPQHF.

The chain couples TRBV4-1 to TRBJ2-7; 7 positions match TRBD1. This CDR3 contains 16 residues. With V trimmed by 4 bases and J by 2 bases, 11 bases remained unmatched. Germline V CDR1 and CDR2: MGHRA, YSYEKL. DNA for the CDR3: TGCGCCAGCAGCCGCACACTCGGGACAGACCCCTACGAGCAGTACTTC. Protein product: CASSRTLGTDPYEQYF.

The DNA of the CDR3 is TGCAGCGAGGAGGACAGTAACTCGTCTAGCACAGATACGCAGTATTTT. Amino acids: CSEEDSNSSSTDTQYF. This chain links TRBV29-1 with TRBJ2-3; the D gene is possibly TRBD1 (6 bases). This CDR3 comprises 16 residues. V lost 7 bases, J lost 0 bases, and 20 bases lay in between. Germline CDR1 and CDR2: SQVTM and ANQGSEA.

This clone has at least ten counts. J is TRBJ1-1 and V is TRBV6-5, with no clear D. The CDR3 spans 13 residues. Per the germline V gene, CDR1 is MNHEY and CDR2 is SVGAGI. Trimming left V 5 bases short and J 4 bases short, with 11 bases between. For the CDR3, the DNA is TGTGCCAGCAGTCCACTAACGGCCACTGAAGCTTTCTTT. This sequence encodes CASSPLTATEAFF.

This chain links TRBV4-1 with TRBJ2-5, with 8 bases matching TRBD2. Unmatched junction bases numbered 9, after V lost 1 base and J lost 5 bases. The germline V gene encodes CDR1 MGHRA and CDR2 YSYEKL. The CDR3 spans 16 residues. CDR3 in DNA: TGCGCCAGCAGCCAAGGGGGACTAGTGTTTTGGGAGACCCAGTACTTC. Translation gives CASSQGGLVFWETQYF.

V gene TRBV5-6 combines with J gene TRBJ2-5; D not resolved. From germline, CDR1 is SGHDT and CDR2 YYEEEE. CDR3 length: 13 amino acids. Trimming stripped 4 bases from V and 5 bases from J, with 12 bases between. The CDR3 DNA follows: TGTGCCAGCAGCAACCCGGGTACGGAGACCCAGTACTTC. It specifies CASSNPGTETQYF.

The genes are TRBV13 and TRBJ2-7; 9 nucleotides align to TRBD1. The CDR3 loop spans 13 amino acids. CDR1 and CDR2 (germline): PRHDT, FYEKMQ (reference sequence). The junction had 3 bases not matched to a gene; V was cut back by 7 bases and J by 2 bases. CDR3 sequence: CASNRGRTYEQYF. The CDR3 DNA sequence: TGTGCCAGCAACAGGGGGCGGACCTACGAGCAGTACTTC.

The chain is built from TRBV15 and TRBJ1-2; TRBD1 matches at 7 bases. Trimming took 6 bases from V and 4 from J; bases not matched to a gene: 11. The CDR3 length is 15 residues. The germline V gene has CDR1 LNHNV and CDR2 YYDKDF (reference sequence). The CDR3 protein is CATSLGTANTYGYTF. In DNA, the CDR3 is TGTGCCACCAGTCTGGGGACAGCCAATACCTATGGCTACACCTTC.

The rearrangement links TRBV6-5 to TRBJ1-5; tentative D call: TRBD1 (6 bases). Trimming pared 4 bases from V and 3 bases from J, leaving 13 bases between. The CDR3 loop spans 15 amino acids. The germline V gene has CDR1 MNHEY and CDR2 SVGAGI. The DNA of the CDR3 is TGTGCCAGCAGTTGGAACAGGGAGTACAATCAGCCCCAGCATTTT. Encoded protein: CASSWNREYNQPQHF.

The chain is built from TRBV5-1 and TRBJ2-1, with 13 bases aligning to TRBD2. The V segment lost 4 bases and the J segment 3 bases; nucleotides outside the gene matches: 4. The germline gives CDR1 SGHRS, CDR2 YFSETQ. The CDR3 extends over 16 amino acids. CDR3 sequence (DNA): TGCGCCAGCAGCCAAGGGACTAGCGGGGACTACAATGAGCAGTTCTTC. It encodes CASSQGTSGDYNEQFF.

The chain carries TRBV11-2 and TRBJ1-6; TRBD1 matches at 8 bases. With 4 bases clipped from V and 5 bases from J, the junction kept 4 bases outside the gene matches. This CDR3 spans 15 amino acids. CDR1 is SGHAT and CDR2 is FQNNGV in the germline V gene. The CDR3 nucleotides are TGTGCCAGCAGCTGGAGGACAGGGAATAATTCACCCCTCCACTTT. Protein sequence: CASSWRTGNNSPLHF.

The genes are TRBV9 and TRBJ2-5; 11 bases are a match to TRBD2. Germline CDR1 SGDLS, CDR2 YYNGEE. V lost 0 bases and J lost 2; bases outside the gene matches: 3. This CDR3 has 16 residues. CDR3 nucleotide sequence: TGTGCCAGCAGCGTAGCTACTAGCGGGGGTCAAGAGACCCAGTACTTC. Translation gives CASSVATSGGQETQYF.

This chain connects TRBV5-1 to TRBJ2-5; 8 nucleotides line up with TRBD2. The J segment lost 3 bases and the V segment lost 4 bases, leaving 5 bases of the junction unmatched. Germline V CDR1 and CDR2: SGHRS, YFSETQ. CDR3 length equals 14 residues. In nucleotides, the CDR3 is TGCGCCAGCAGCCCTAGCGGGTTCAAAGAGACCCAGTACTTC. This encodes CASSPSGFKETQYF.